The subject of this entry is one T cell receptor beta chain. As yet, its antigen is unknown. Germline CDR1 reads SEHNR; CDR2 reads FQNEAQ (reference sequence). The trim removed 5 bases at V and 5 bases at J, leaving 11 bases unmatched. This CDR3 is 18 amino acids long. The entry originates in a study of cytomegalovirus exposure and HLA in healthy donors. Overall study findings and caveats: Across donors, sequencing depth was assumed by presence/absence analyses to be roughly uniform.

Primers for the PCR totalled 60 Vbeta and 13 Jbeta. TCRdb's copy holds only in-frame clones and misses some; the assay was immunoSEQ multiplex PCR. The sample carries some 74,000 clones, around 70% recorded once. This receptor was identified in a man aged 35 to 55 in good health and CMV-seropositive. The V gene is TRBV7-9, the J gene TRBJ2-3; 15 nucleotides match TRBD2. Sequencing was done on a sample of PBMCs. The CDR3 DNA reads TGTGCCAGCAGCCCATTAGGAGGACTAGCGGGGGGGAGAGATACGCAGTATTTT. Translating gives CASSPLGGLAGGRDTQYF.